This T cell receptor beta chain was sequenced during a study of PD-L1 blockade in urothelial cancer. Study-level information: Blood was subjected to analysis at 3 weeks (second dose) and 6 weeks following treatment start.

TCRdb's copy holds only in-frame clones and misses some; the assay was immunoSEQ multiplex PCR. Counted here are 70,000 to 75,000 clones, under 90% occurring once; the ten biggest clones make up 4.5%. V was pared by 0 bases and J by 0 bases, with 7 bases between. This CDR3 has 15 residues. CDR1 is SGDLS, CDR2 YYNGEE, per germline. Indicated time point: pretreatment peripheral blood. The receptor comes from a man between 65 and 85 years old with urothelial cancer. V and J are TRBV9 and TRBJ1-3; no clear D. The sample consisted of PBMCs, taken around atezolizumab (anti-PD-L1) treatment. DNA for the CDR3: TGTGCCAGCAGCGTAGACGGGAGCTCTGGAAACACCATATATTTT. As protein: CASSVDGSSGNTIYF.